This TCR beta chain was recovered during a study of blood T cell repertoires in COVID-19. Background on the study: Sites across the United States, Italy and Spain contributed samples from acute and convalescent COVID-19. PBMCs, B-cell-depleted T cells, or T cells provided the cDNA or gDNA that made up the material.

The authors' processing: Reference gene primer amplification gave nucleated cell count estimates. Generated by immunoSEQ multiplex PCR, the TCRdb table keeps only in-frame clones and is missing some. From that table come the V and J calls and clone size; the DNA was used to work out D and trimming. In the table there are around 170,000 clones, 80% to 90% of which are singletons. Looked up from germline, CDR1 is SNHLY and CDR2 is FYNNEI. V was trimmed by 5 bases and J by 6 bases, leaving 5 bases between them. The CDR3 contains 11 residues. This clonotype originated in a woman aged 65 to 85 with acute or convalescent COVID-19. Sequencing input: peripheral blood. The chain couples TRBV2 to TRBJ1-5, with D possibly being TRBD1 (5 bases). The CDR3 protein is CASSTGQPQHF. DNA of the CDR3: TGTGCCAGCAGTACAGGTCAGCCCCAGCATTTT.